Below are 9 T cell receptor beta chains sequenced from a single sample in a study of radiotherapy plus CTLA-4 blockade in lung cancer. TCRdb keeps only in-frame clones here, not all; method: immunoSEQ multiplex PCR. The repertoire holds 90,000 or so clones, with approximately 83% as singletons. The specimen was peripheral blood, collected from a patient treated with radiotherapy plus ipilimumab. The receptors were sampled from a human donor with non-small cell lung cancer who had a partial response to radiotherapy plus ipilimumab.

This clone was seen a few times. The chain has TRBV19 and TRBJ1-2; D is ambiguous. Germline CDR1 is LNHDA and CDR2 is SQIVND (reference sequence). This CDR3 region has 11 residues. Trimming cost V 1 base and J 6 bases, with 3 bases left between them. The CDR3 DNA sequence: TGTGCCAGTAGTATAGCTGATGGCTACACCTTC. Protein: CASSIADGYTF.

The chain uses TRBV6-4 and TRBJ1-1; TRBD1 aligns across 8 bases. Trimming removed 4 bases from V and 1 base from J; junction bases left unmatched: 2. The CDR3 is 14 residues long. Germline V lookup: CDR1 MRHNA, CDR2 SNTAGT. The DNA for the CDR3 is TGTGCCAGCAGTGCCGGGACAGGGAACACTGAAGCTTTCTTT. Translated, it gives CASSAGTGNTEAFF.

This clone was picked up one time. Other DNA sequences from this sample encode an identical CDR3 as well. The V and J genes are TRBV18 and TRBJ2-3; TRBD1 agrees at 11 bases. Unmatched junction bases numbered 8, after V lost 0 bases and J lost 6 bases. CDR3 size: 17 residues. CDR1 KGHSH and CDR2 LQKENI come from the germline V gene. The CDR3 is CASSPPRTGGLRDTQYF. CDR3 nucleotides: TGTGCCAGCTCACCACCGCGGACAGGGGGCCTCAGGGATACGCAGTATTTT.

The chain recombines TRBV5-4 with TRBJ2-1; possible D gene TRBD2, 6 bases. Germline CDR1 SGHNT, CDR2 YYREEE (reference sequence). The CDR3 runs 15 residues. V was trimmed by 0 bases and J by 3 bases, leaving 10 bases between them. CDR3: CASSLGWGGYNEQFF. The CDR3, as DNA: TGTGCCAGCAGCTTGGGCTGGGGAGGCTACAATGAGCAGTTCTTC.

V is TRBV11-2 and J is TRBJ2-1, with D maybe TRBD1 (6 bases). V lost 5 bases and J 8 bases, leaving 13 bases between the germline ends. The CDR3 has 13 residues. Germline V gives CDR1 SGHAT, CDR2 FQNNGV. CDR3 loop: CASSPPGTYEQFF. Here the CDR3 DNA reads TGTGCCAGCAGCCCCCCGGGGACATATGAGCAGTTCTTC.

The V and J genes are TRBV14 and TRBJ2-1; D is unresolved. From germline, CDR1 is SGHDN and CDR2 FVKESK. The CDR3 consists of 14 residues. The V end was cut by 0 bases, the J end by 14 bases, with 17 bases between. This CDR3 is CASSQESSSQIEFF. The CDR3 coding sequence is TGTGCCAGCAGCCAAGAGAGTAGCTCCCAGATTGAGTTCTTC. The entire variable domain, with the rest obtained from reference TRBV14 and TRBJ2-1, is as follows: EAGVTQFPSHSVIEKGQTVTLRCDPISGHDNLYWYRRVMGKEIKFLLHFVKESKQDESGMPNNRFLAERTGGTYSTLKVQPAELEDSGVYFCASSQESSSQIEFFGPGTRLTVL.

This chain connects TRBV27 to TRBJ2-2; no firm D call. This CDR3 contains 14 residues. Germline CDR1 is MNHEY and CDR2 is SMNVEV (reference sequence). V gave up 5 bases and J gave up 4 bases, with 11 bases separating them. This CDR3 reads CASSATRSTGELFF. The CDR3 DNA reads as TGTGCCAGCAGTGCAACCCGGTCCACCGGGGAGCTGTTTTTT.

The rearrangement joins TRBV7-2 to TRBJ2-2; 7 nucleotides line up with TRBD1. Trimming removed 4 bases from V and 2 bases from J; junction bases left unmatched: 4. The CDR3 runs 15 residues. The germline V gene encodes CDR1 SGHTA and CDR2 FQGNSA. CDR3: CASSSGTANTGELFF. As DNA, the CDR3 is TGTGCCAGCAGCTCCGGGACAGCTAACACCGGGGAGCTGTTTTTT. The whole variable domain, remainder taken from reference TRBV7-2 and TRBJ2-2, is GAGVSQSPSNKVTEKGKDVELRCDPISGHTALYWYRQSLGQGLEFLIYFQGNSAPDKSGLPSDRFSAERTGGSVSTLTIQRTQQEDSAVYLCASSSGTANTGELFFGEGSRLTVL.

V and J are TRBV29-1 and TRBJ2-2; 8 nucleotides line up with TRBD1. The CDR3 totals 13 residues. The trim removed 4 bases at V and 9 bases at J, leaving 7 bases unmatched. Per the germline V gene, CDR1 is SQVTM and CDR2 is ANQGSEA. The CDR3 loop is CSVGSDRVRELFF. The CDR3 bases are TGCAGCGTTGGCTCGGACAGGGTCCGGGAGCTGTTTTTT.